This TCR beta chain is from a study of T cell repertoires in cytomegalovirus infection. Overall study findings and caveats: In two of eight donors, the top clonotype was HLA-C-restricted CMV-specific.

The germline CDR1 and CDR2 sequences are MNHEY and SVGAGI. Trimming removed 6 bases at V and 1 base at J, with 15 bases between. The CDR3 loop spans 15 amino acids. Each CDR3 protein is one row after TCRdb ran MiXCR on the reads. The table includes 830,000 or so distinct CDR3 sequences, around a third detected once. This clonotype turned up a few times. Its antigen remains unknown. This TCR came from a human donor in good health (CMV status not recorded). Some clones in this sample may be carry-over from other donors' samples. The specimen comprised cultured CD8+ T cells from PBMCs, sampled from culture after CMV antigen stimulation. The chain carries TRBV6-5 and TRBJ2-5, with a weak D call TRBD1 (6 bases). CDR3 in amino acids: CASSPGHLAQETQYF. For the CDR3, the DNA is TGTGCCAGCAGCCCGGGACACTTGGCCCAAGAGACCCAGTACTTC.